These T cell receptor beta chains were read from a single sample in a study of shared clonotypes between healthy human individuals. Data came from immunoSEQ multiplex PCR; TCRdb stores just in-frame clones and leaves some out. The repertoire holds 2.3 million or so clones, more than 80% seen once, with 0.35% to 0.5% in the top ten. The sample comprised naive CD4+ T cells from PBMCs. The source of these receptors is a man in his late teens or twenties in good health. Some clones in this sample may be carry-over from other donors' samples. Each CDR3 is given with its conserved first and last residue. The D gene is left open where the match is weak.

j_call | d_call | v_call | cdr3_aa
TRBJ2-7 | TRBD2 | TRBV28 | CASSFRLAGVSEQYF
TRBJ2-3 | TRBD2 | TRBV18 | CASSAGTSLADTQYF
TRBJ1-2 | - | TRBV5-1 | CASSLAGAPGYTF
TRBJ2-2 | TRBD1 | TRBV5-4 | CASSWQPGGWTGELFF
TRBJ2-2 | - | TRBV27 | CASSGLVQDDTGELFF
TRBJ2-2 | - | TRBV5-1 | CASSLRPEPGELFF
TRBJ2-3 | TRBD2 | TRBV7-3 | CASSSRLAGVVDTQYF
TRBJ1-1 | - | TRBV4-1 | CASSQPKIGSRGTEAFF
TRBJ1-6 | - | TRBV30 | CAWTTGPFNSPLHF
TRBJ2-3 | TRBD1 | TRBV27 | CASSLTGFNRGGTDTQYF
TRBJ1-5 | - | TRBV28 | CASSDSGRQNQPQHF
TRBJ2-1 | TRBD2 | TRBV28 | CASSLKTSGRDNEQFF
TRBJ2-7 | - | TRBV19 | CASSILYDRIVEQYF
TRBJ2-3 | TRBD2 | TRBV7-8 | CASGREQTDTQYF
TRBJ2-1 | TRBD1 | TRBV5-1 | CASSKGQRTPVEGEQFF
TRBJ2-3 | - | TRBV28 | CASSLTSPGTQYF
TRBJ2-6 | - | TRBV10-3 | CAISEGQTNVLTF
TRBJ2-1 | - | TRBV5-1 | CASSLALVNEQFF
TRBJ2-1 | - | TRBV7-3 | CASSKGGSGNNEQFF
TRBJ1-2 | TRBD1 | TRBV30 | CAWSVQGGQGYTF
TRBJ2-5 | - | TRBV9 | CASSVGGRGETQYF
TRBJ1-2 | TRBD1 | TRBV30 | CAWSVRGGFGYGYTF
TRBJ1-1 | - | TRBV7-2 | CASSIPSNTEAFF
TRBJ2-7 | - | TRBV6-6 | CASSYPTQGHEQYF
TRBJ1-2 | - | TRBV5-6 | CASSDSINYGYTF
TRBJ1-4 | - | TRBV25-1 | CASSQKRSTNEKLFF
TRBJ1-1 | - | TRBV18 | CASSPVVNTEAFF
TRBJ1-2 | - | TRBV27 | CASSSYRGRGGVYGYTF
TRBJ1-5 | - | TRBV2 | CASSDPLEPQHF
TRBJ2-7 | TRBD2 | TRBV12-5 | CASGREVYEQYF
TRBJ2-1 | TRBD2 | TRBV30 | CAWSVSSGRSPFF
TRBJ2-7 | - | TRBV7-3 | CASSFSGNSYEQYF
TRBJ1-2 | - | TRBV5-4 | CASSFGHSGVDGYTF
TRBJ2-7 | - | TRBV11-2 | CASSSYRQDYEQYF
TRBJ2-1 | TRBD2 | TRBV5-5 | CASSLGSSGRKDEQFF
TRBJ2-7 | TRBD2 | TRBV27 | CASSFHRLALQPTTYEQYF
TRBJ1-4 | - | TRBV7-9 | CASSLAGTTEKLFF
TRBJ2-3 | - | TRBV4-2 | CASSQTWGSTDTQYF
TRBJ1-2 | TRBD1 | TRBV7-2 | CASSRDSSNYGYTF
TRBJ1-1 | - | TRBV11-1 | CASSFGTGNTEAFF
TRBJ2-5 | - | TRBV7-9 | CASSSPGRETQYF
TRBJ2-3 | - | TRBV5-1 | CASSLEAGKSTDTQYF
TRBJ2-7 | - | TRBV7-9 | CASSLAQGLGYEQYF
TRBJ1-4 | - | TRBV30 | CALGLSGEKLFF
TRBJ1-2 | - | TRBV6-5 | CASSTRTSIYGYTF
TRBJ2-1 | TRBD2 | TRBV9 | CASSARSHGRAGEQFF
TRBJ1-5 | - | TRBV28 | CASRLGALGNQPQHF
TRBJ2-1 | TRBD2 | TRBV7-3 | CASSLTGGTTYNEQFF
TRBJ2-4 | TRBD2 | TRBV7-9 | CASSLWGSLAGDDIQYF
TRBJ2-3 | - | TRBV5-1 | CASSSQQEGSDTQYF
TRBJ2-3 | TRBD2 | TRBV28 | CASIPSGNTDTQYF
TRBJ2-5 | - | TRBV7-6 | CASSLAGGETQYF